Shown below are 31 T cell receptor beta chains from a single sample sequenced in a study of shared clonotypes between healthy human individuals. The method was immunoSEQ multiplex PCR; TCRdb's version includes in-frame clones alone and lacks a portion of them. Of fewer than 550,000 clones in the sample, almost 80% were seen once. The sequencing sample was made of PBMCs. The receptors were gathered from a woman aged 40 to 50 in good health. Some clones in this sample may be carry-over from other donors' samples.

The table lists this clone with a count of one. The V gene is TRBV5-4, the J gene TRBJ2-5, with TRBD2 as a possible D gene (6 bases). The CDR3 totals 15 residues. Germline V gene data show CDR1 as SGHNT and CDR2 as YYREEE (reference sequence). V dropped 4 bases and J dropped 0 bases, with 13 bases sitting between them. CDR3 DNA: TGTGCCAGCAGCGACGTCCTAGCGTACCAAGAGACCCAGTACTTC. Protein: CASSDVLAYQETQYF.

The CDR3 here is CAWTPGGYGYTF. DNA for the CDR3: TGTGCCTGGACCCCCGGGGGCTATGGCTACACCTTC. This rearrangement joins TRBV30 to TRBJ1-2, with a possible D match to TRBD1 (5 bases). Germline V gene lookup returns CDR1 GTSNPN and CDR2 SVGIG (reference sequence). This CDR3 is 12 amino acids long. V shed 4 bases and J shed 4 bases, with 10 bases lying between them.

Points on this clone: Other nucleotide sequences from this sample produce the same CDR3. The V call is TRBV19, the J call TRBJ2-2; D possibly corresponds to TRBD2 (6 bases). Trimming cost V 3 bases and J 7 bases, with 9 bases left between them. The CDR3 runs 13 residues. Germline loops: CDR1 LNHDA, CDR2 SQIVND (reference sequence). The CDR3 region has the DNA TGTGCCAGTAGTATTAGCGGAAGCGGGGAGCTGTTTTTT. This translates into CASSISGSGELFF.

The chain joins TRBV4-2 to TRBJ1-4; D is undetermined. There are 15 residues in the CDR3. The V gene lost 4 bases and the J gene lost 5 bases, with 14 bases spanning the gap. In germline, CDR1 is LGHNA, CDR2 YNFKEQ. The CDR3 DNA follows: TGTGCCAGCAGCCCCCGGGCCCAAGGGAATGAAAAACTGTTTTTT. The encoded protein is CASSPRAQGNEKLFF.

This chain uses TRBV28 with TRBJ2-3; tentatively, D is TRBD2 (7 bases). The V gene lost 3 bases and the J gene lost 5 bases, with 21 bases spanning the gap. This CDR3 spans 17 amino acids. Germline V lookup: CDR1 MDHEN, CDR2 SYDVKM. The CDR3 nucleotides are TGTGCCAGCAGTTTCTCAGGGGCTAGCGGAATGGAAGATACGCAGTATTTT. Amino acid sequence: CASSFSGASGMEDTQYF.

This clone came up once. The genes are TRBV5-4 and TRBJ2-1, with D hard to call. Germline V CDR1 and CDR2: SGHNT, YYREEE (reference sequence). The CDR3 runs to 12 residues. V gave up 1 base and J gave up 3 bases, with 2 bases separating them. The CDR3 loop reads CASSLFYNEQFF. CDR3 coding DNA: TGTGCCAGCAGCTTGTTCTACAATGAGCAGTTCTTC.

The chain couples TRBV6-1 to TRBJ2-7; TRBD2 agrees at 16 bases. Unmatched junction bases numbered 8, after V lost 3 bases and J lost 6 bases. Germline values: CDR1 MNHNS, CDR2 SASEGT. The CDR3 is made up of 17 amino acids. CDR3 sequence (DNA): TGTGCCAGCAGTGAGCCGGGACTAGCGGGAGGGCCGGGCGAGCAGTACTTC. It specifies CASSEPGLAGGPGEQYF.

This clone has just a few counts. This chain uses TRBV18 with TRBJ2-7, with a tentative D call TRBD2 (5 bases). Germline assignment: CDR1 KGHSH and CDR2 LQKENI. V was clipped by 3 bases and J by 6 bases, with 15 bases between them. This CDR3 has 14 residues. CDR3 sequence (DNA): TGTGCCAGCTCACCTCGGGGATTCAGTAGCGAGCAGTACTTC. It yields the protein CASSPRGFSSEQYF.

This chain connects TRBV19 to TRBJ1-1; TRBD1 is a possible D gene (6 bases). Germline CDR1 LNHDA, CDR2 SQIVND (reference sequence). CDR3 length: 13 amino acids. V was pared by 5 bases and J by 4 bases, with 11 bases between. The CDR3 bases are TGTGCCAGTAGTCCCGGACAGAGCACTGAAGCTTTCTTT. Translation: CASSPGQSTEAFF. Full variable domain (missing parts from reference TRBV19 and TRBJ1-1): DGGITQSPKYLFRKEGQNVTLSCEQNLNHDAMYWYRQDPGQGLRLIYYSQIVNDFQKGDIAEGYSVSREKKESFPLTVTSAQKNPTAFYLCASSPGQSTEAFFGQGTRLTVV.

The rearrangement uses TRBV6-5 and TRBJ1-2; 8 nucleotides align to TRBD1. From germline, CDR1 is MNHEY and CDR2 SVGAGI. The CDR3 length is 13 residues. The J segment lost 5 bases and the V segment lost 7 bases, leaving 6 bases of the junction unmatched. CDR3 loop: CASKQGARYGYTF. CDR3 in DNA: TGTGCCAGCAAGCAGGGGGCTCGTTATGGCTACACCTTC.

This chain joins TRBV7-8 and TRBJ2-5, with D perhaps TRBD1 (6 bases). Germline V gives CDR1 SGHVS, CDR2 FQNEAQ. This CDR3 spans 16 amino acids. The germline V and J ends were trimmed by 5 bases and 4 bases, with 20 bases remaining between them. The CDR3 sequence is CASSPMGALGVETQYF. CDR3 DNA sequence: TGTGCCAGCAGCCCAATGGGGGCGCTCGGAGTAGAGACCCAGTACTTC.

The chain joins TRBV11-3 to TRBJ2-1, with 8 bases matching TRBD2. Trimming removed 3 bases from V and 9 bases from J; junction bases left unmatched: 7. The CDR3 has 14 amino acids. Germline loops: CDR1 SGHNT, CDR2 YENEEA. CDR3 nucleotide sequence: TGTGCCAGCAGCTTCACTAGCGGTAGCGGTGAGCAGTTCTTC. Its translation is CASSFTSGSGEQFF.

The chain is built from TRBV27 and TRBJ2-5, with D possibly being TRBD1 (5 bases). The V end lost 7 bases, the J end lost 13 bases, and 22 bases lay between the germline ends. This CDR3 has 13 amino acids. From germline, CDR1 is MNHEY and CDR2 SMNVEV (reference sequence). CDR3 in DNA: TGTGCCAGCAAGGAGCGCGCAGGACATCTACCGTACTTC. Its protein product is CASKERAGHLPYF.

The CDR3 spells CASSLKALVAGVSNEQFF. The DNA of the CDR3 is TGTGCCAGCAGCTTAAAGGCCCTAGTAGCGGGAGTTTCCAATGAGCAGTTCTTC. This chain connects TRBV7-8 to TRBJ2-1; TRBD2 agrees at 9 bases. The CDR3 has 18 amino acids. The V and J ends lost 2 bases and 6 bases, in that order; junction bases with no gene match: 14. Looked up from germline, CDR1 is SGHVS and CDR2 is FQNEAQ.

This chain uses TRBV4-2 with TRBJ2-7, with 7 bases fitting TRBD2. The J segment lost 6 bases and the V segment lost 5 bases, leaving 13 bases of the junction unmatched. This CDR3 has 15 residues. Germline CDR1 reads LGHNA; CDR2 reads YNFKEQ. CDR3 in DNA: TGTGCCAGCAGCTTAGGCGGGGGATCGTTCGGCGAGCAGTACTTC. Its translation is CASSLGGGSFGEQYF.

This chain joins TRBV2 and TRBJ2-2, with D unclear. The ends were cut back, 6 bases at V and 6 bases at J, with 5 bases in the middle. This CDR3 spans 11 amino acids. CDR1 and CDR2 from the germline V gene are SNHLY and FYNNEI. The CDR3 DNA reads TGTGCCAGCAGGGGTCCCGGGGAGCTGTTTTTT. Amino acid sequence: CASRGPGELFF.

V is TRBV18 and J is TRBJ2-2; a weak D match, TRBD2 (5 bases). The germline V gene encodes CDR1 KGHSH and CDR2 LQKENI. V shed 2 bases and J shed 0 bases, with 10 bases lying between them. This CDR3 spans 16 amino acids. As DNA, the CDR3 is TGTGCCAGCTCACCATTAACGGGAACGAACACCGGGGAGCTGTTTTTT. It encodes CASSPLTGTNTGELFF.

This rearrangement joins TRBV7-3 to TRBJ2-2; D is ambiguous. This CDR3 is 13 amino acids long. The germline V gene encodes CDR1 SGHTA and CDR2 FQGTGA. The V and J ends lost 8 bases and 0 bases respectively, with 7 bases between them. CDR3 sequence: CASLTPNTGELFF. The CDR3 nucleotides are TGTGCCAGCTTGACCCCGAACACCGGGGAGCTGTTTTTT.

This rearrangement joins TRBV28 to TRBJ1-5, with D perhaps TRBD1 (5 bases). Germline assignment: CDR1 MDHEN and CDR2 SYDVKM. Trimming shortened V by 6 bases and J by 2 bases, and 17 bases separated the two germline ends. The CDR3 spans 16 residues. CDR3 coding DNA: TGTGCCAGCAGCCCCGCGGGGGACGTCGGCAATCAGCCCCAGCATTTT. Amino acids: CASSPAGDVGNQPQHF.

The rearrangement links TRBV18 to TRBJ2-3; D might be TRBD2 (6 bases). This CDR3 has 19 residues. Germline V gene sequence: CDR1 KGHSH, CDR2 LQKENI. Trimming removed 3 bases at V and 1 base at J, with 23 bases between. The CDR3 bases are TGTGCCAGCTCACCTATTAGCGGAGAGAGGATTTATGGCACAGATACGCAGTATTTT. Translating it yields CASSPISGERIYGTDTQYF.

The chain has TRBV30 and TRBJ2-7, with TRBD1 matching 7 bases. Germline CDR1 is GTSNPN and CDR2 is SVGIG (reference sequence). This CDR3 contains 15 residues. Germline trimming cut 0 bases from V and 4 bases from J; bases unmatched to any gene: 9. This CDR3 reads CAWSVGTAPSYEQYF. CDR3 sequence (DNA): TGTGCCTGGAGTGTAGGGACAGCCCCCAGTTACGAGCAGTACTTC.

The CDR3 spells CASSPRTSGTYEQYF. CDR3 coding DNA: TGTGCCAGTAGTCCCCGGACTAGCGGGACTTACGAGCAGTACTTC. The chain employs TRBV19 and TRBJ2-7, with 12 bases fitting TRBD2. The ends lost 5 bases at V and 4 bases at J; junction bases unmatched: 6. The CDR3 spans 15 residues. Germline-derived CDR1 and CDR2 are LNHDA and SQIVND (reference sequence).

The count of this clone is one. The genes are TRBV15 and TRBJ2-5, with 10 bases lining up with TRBD2. This CDR3 contains 18 residues. The germline V gene encodes CDR1 LNHNV and CDR2 YYDKDF (reference sequence). Losses at the gene ends were 0 bases for V and 5 bases for J; bases not matched to a gene: 12. DNA of the CDR3: TGTGCCACCAGCAGAGATTCGGCTAGCGGGAGTCGGCGGGAGACCCAGTACTTC. Translated, it gives CATSRDSASGSRRETQYF.

This rearrangement joins TRBV7-9 to TRBJ1-1; D is undetermined. Trimming cost V 4 bases and J 7 bases, with 13 bases left between them. CDR3 length: 13 amino acids. Germline CDR1 SEHNR, CDR2 FQNEAQ (reference sequence). CDR3 sequence reads: CASSWQGEGEAFF. In DNA form, the CDR3 reads TGTGCCAGCAGCTGGCAAGGAGAAGGTGAAGCTTTCTTT.

The chain carries TRBV28 and TRBJ2-7, with D tentatively TRBD2 (5 bases). The CDR3 spans 13 residues. Trimming cost V 5 bases and J 0 bases, with 8 bases left between them. Germline V lookup: CDR1 MDHEN, CDR2 SYDVKM. Written as DNA, the CDR3 is TGTGCCAGCAGTAGCCGGGACTCCTACGAGCAGTACTTC. This gives the protein CASSSRDSYEQYF. Complete variable domain (other parts from reference TRBV28 and TRBJ2-7): DVKVTQSSRYLVKRTGEKVFLECVQDMDHENMFWYRQDPGLGLRLIYFSYDVKMKEKGDIPEGYSVSREKKERFSLILESASTNQTSMYLCASSSRDSYEQYFGPGTRLTVT.

This clone was counted a single time. The CDR3 does not end in the conserved phenylalanine or tryptophan, so this is likely a read error. The V gene is TRBV7-2, the J gene TRBJ2-7, with 7 bases that match TRBD2. This CDR3 region has 15 residues. The germline gives CDR1 SGHTA, CDR2 FQGNSA. V dropped 4 bases and J dropped 6; count of bases not matched to a gene: 12. CDR3 amino acids: CASSSHGSSGGEQYL. In DNA, the CDR3 is TGTGCCAGCAGCTCCCATGGTTCGTCGGGAGGCGAGCAGTACCTC.

About this clone: The sample holds other DNA sequences that translate to the same CDR3. This rearrangement joins TRBV18 to TRBJ1-4, with 9 bases identical to TRBD1. The germline gives CDR1 KGHSH, CDR2 LQKENI. Trimming at V came to 4 bases and at J to 5 bases, leaving 2 bases not matched to a gene. The CDR3 sequence is 14 residues long. CDR3 protein: CASSHGQGNEKLFF. CDR3 nucleotides: TGTGCCAGCTCACACGGACAGGGGAATGAAAAACTGTTTTTT.

This clone was seen a single time. The chain employs TRBV11-2 and TRBJ2-4; 11 bases are shared with TRBD2. Germline-derived CDR1 and CDR2 are SGHAT and FQNNGV. J lost 1 base, V lost 3 bases, and 8 bases had no gene match. The CDR3 has 18 amino acids. In DNA form, the CDR3 reads TGTGCCAGCAGCTTCGAGACTAGCGGGACATCGGCCAAAAACATTCAGTACTTC. Translating gives CASSFETSGTSAKNIQYF.

This rearrangement joins TRBV10-2 to TRBJ2-7, with TRBD1 as a possible D gene (6 bases). There are 15 residues in the CDR3. Germline CDR1 reads WSHSY; CDR2 reads SAAADI. V was trimmed by 5 bases and J by 0 bases, leaving 14 bases between them. The CDR3 DNA is TGCGCCAGCAGTAGCTATGCAGGGGACTCCTACGAGCAGTACTTC. Protein: CASSSYAGDSYEQYF.

The V and J genes are TRBV5-1 and TRBJ2-3; 11 bases agree with TRBD2. Germline CDR1 reads SGHRS; CDR2 reads YFSETQ. The V and J ends lost 2 bases and 1 base, in that order; junction bases with no gene match: 9. This CDR3 comprises 18 residues. In DNA form, the CDR3 reads TGCGCCAGCAGCTTCACTACTAGCGGGAGTGGTGGCACAGATACGCAGTATTTT. It specifies CASSFTTSGSGGTDTQYF.

J is TRBJ2-7 and V is TRBV18; TRBD1 matches at 9 bases. This CDR3 spans 14 amino acids. Germline CDR1 is KGHSH and CDR2 is LQKENI. V trimming: 3 bases; J trimming: 7 bases; junction bases outside the gene matches: 7. The CDR3 protein is CASSPGQGRGEQYF. CDR3 DNA sequence: TGTGCCAGCTCACCGGGACAGGGAAGGGGGGAGCAGTACTTC.